Sequencing of this T cell receptor (beta chain) was carried out in a study of T cells expressing NK-cell markers. Study details: In the group of eight sequenced donors, seven were HCMV-seropositive and one was seronegative.

Each CDR3 protein gets one entry in TCRdb, which reprocessed the 5' RACE reads and gives no DNA. Here the sample table reports about 380,000 distinct CDR3 sequences. Germline CDR1 reads SEHNR; CDR2 reads FQNEAQ (reference sequence). CDR3 length: 15 residues. Study findings and constraints: There remained a lack of clarity about HCMV specificity of expanded NKG2C+ T cell clones.

Worth noting for this clonotype: Its antigen is currently unknown.

The sample comprised blood T cells: a sorted CD56 or NKG2C T cell subset, CD4+ or CD8+ T cells, or bulk PBMC T cells (not recorded which). The TCR was taken from a man between 18 and 69 years old in good health. The V call is TRBV7-9, the J call TRBJ1-4; TCRdb's assignment of TRBD1 cannot be checked, as there is no DNA. This chain's CDR3 is CASSLEAGQGEKLFF.